One sample yielded the 4 T cell receptor beta chains listed below, sequenced in a study of T-cell reconstitution after alpha-beta-depleted transplantation in children. The TCRbeta library was prepared with unique molecular identifiers. TCRdb analysed the PCR reads with MiXCR anew, one entry per CDR3 protein. The table includes approximately 70,000 distinct CDR3 sequences, 4.9% detected once. The sample was PBMCs, mostly from graft donor cells, taken 180 days after TCRalphabeta/CD19-depleted stem cell transplant. These receptors all stem from a boy under two years old who had a stem cell transplant for acute myeloid leukemia, so the T cells may come from the graft donor.

This clonotype was detected ten times or more. This rearrangement joins TRBV6-1 to TRBJ2-2; D perhaps matches TRBD1 (6 bases). Between the trimmed V and J ends, which lost 6 bases and 2 bases, there was a span of 13 bases. CDR3 length: 15 residues. Germline V CDR1 and CDR2: MNHNS, SASEGT. The CDR3 coding sequence is TGTGCCAGCAGAATTAGGGACACTAACACCGGGGAGCTGTTTTTT. Translating gives CASRIRDTNTGELFF.

This clonotype showed up many times. This chain connects TRBV5-1 to TRBJ1-4, with D possibly matching TRBD1 (6 bases). The germline V gene encodes CDR1 SGHRS and CDR2 YFSETQ. The CDR3 is made up of 17 amino acids. V shed 6 bases and J shed 0 bases, with 18 bases lying between them. In DNA, the CDR3 is TGCGCCAGCAAAGAAGGGACAACTTTTGCAACTAATGAAAAACTGTTTTTT. This gives the protein CASKEGTTFATNEKLFF.

This clonotype has a count of ten or more. Written as DNA, the CDR3 is TGCAGCGTCGCTATCAGAGGGGCGGACGAGCAGTACTTC. It translates to CSVAIRGADEQYF. This chain uses TRBV29-1 with TRBJ2-7; either TRBD1 or TRBD2 may fit D (5 bases each). V shed 6 bases and J shed 5 bases, with 17 bases lying between them. From germline, CDR1 is SQVTM and CDR2 ANQGSEA. CDR3 length equals 13 residues.

This clonotype was observed many times. This chain joins TRBV7-8 and TRBJ1-6, with D tentatively TRBD1 (5 bases). V was trimmed by 2 bases and J by 9 bases, leaving 14 bases between them. CDR1 is SGHVS and CDR2 is FQNEAQ in the germline V gene. The CDR3 covers 15 residues. The CDR3 reads CASSLRLGESSPLHF. CDR3 DNA sequence: TGTGCCAGCAGCTTACGGTTAGGGGAGAGTTCACCCCTCCACTTT. The full variable domain, rest sourced from reference TRBV7-8 and TRBJ1-6, is GAGVSQSPRYKVAKRGQDVALRCDPISGHVSLFWYQQALGQGPEFLTYFQNEAQLDKSGLPSDRFFAERPEGSVSTLKIQRTQQEDSAVYLCASSLRLGESSPLHFGNGTRLTVT.